One sample yielded the 2 T cell receptor beta chains listed below, sequenced in a study of CD8 T cells in ankylosing spondylitis. MiXCR was run by TCRdb on the 5' RACE reads, yielding one entry per CDR3 protein. Of approximately 300,000 distinct CDR3 sequences in the sample, roughly 20% were seen once. The sample comprised blood, either unsorted or a sorted T cell fraction (not recorded which). These receptors all come from a female donor with ankylosing spondylitis or in good health (not recorded which).

The chain combines TRBV20-1 with TRBJ2-7; TRBD1 matches 7 bases. Trimming cost V 3 bases and J 7 bases; bases outside gene matches: 24. This CDR3 contains 18 residues. The germline V gene has CDR1 DFQATT and CDR2 SNEGSKA (reference sequence). The CDR3 reads CSARSGDSLTFRPGEQYF. In nucleotides, the CDR3 is TGCAGTGCTAGGTCTGGGGACAGCTTAACTTTCCGGCCCGGGGAGCAGTACTTC.

V and J are TRBV24-1 and TRBJ2-1; no firm D call. Trimming shortened V by 2 bases and J by 0 bases, and 19 bases separated the two germline ends. The CDR3 contains 19 residues. Germline V gene sequence: CDR1 KGHDR, CDR2 SFDVKD. CDR3 amino acids: CATSDSGAVNPSSYNEQFF. CDR3 nucleotide sequence: TGTGCCACCAGTGATTCTGGCGCCGTTAACCCCAGCTCCTACAATGAGCAGTTCTTC.